One and the same sample provided the 7 T cell receptor beta chains below, sequenced in a study of CD8 T cells in Susac syndrome. The authors reverse transcribed roughly 0.5 to 1 ug RNA with random hexamers. TCRdb analysed the immunoSEQ multiplex PCR reads with MiXCR anew, one entry per CDR3 protein. Here the sample spans approximately 210,000 distinct CDR3 sequences, about 94% being singletons. The sample consisted of CD4+ T cells from PBMCs. These receptors originate from a human donor with Susac syndrome.

The rearrangement uses TRBV9 and TRBJ1-1, with 9 bases that match TRBD1. The CDR3 totals 17 residues. Per the germline V gene, CDR1 is SGDLS and CDR2 is YYNGEE. The J segment lost 2 bases and the V segment lost 4 bases, leaving 12 bases of the junction unmatched. The CDR3, as DNA: TGTGCCAGCAGCAATCCCGGGACAGGGATTTCAAACACTGAAGCTTTCTTT. Translation gives CASSNPGTGISNTEAFF.

V and J are TRBV19 and TRBJ1-2; possibly TRBD1 for D (6 bases). Germline V gene sequence: CDR1 LNHDA, CDR2 SQIVND (reference sequence). The CDR3 totals 13 residues. The ends were cut back, 8 bases at V and 4 bases at J, with 14 bases in the middle. This CDR3 is CASGKTGVYGYTF. CDR3 nucleotide sequence: TGTGCCAGTGGAAAGACAGGCGTCTATGGCTACACCTTC.

J is TRBJ2-5 and V is TRBV29-1, with D perhaps matching TRBD2 (5 bases). Trimming removed 4 bases at V and 1 base at J, with 10 bases between. This CDR3 region has 13 residues. The V gene's germline CDR1 is SQVTM and CDR2 ANQGSEA. CDR3 amino acids: CSVGYGVQETQYF. The CDR3 DNA sequence: TGCAGCGTTGGATACGGGGTCCAAGAGACCCAGTACTTC.

Of note for this clonotype: Compared with germline, one end of the junction differs, possibly owing to a read error. The chain uses TRBV7-9 and TRBJ1-2, with 7 bases matching TRBD1. CDR1 is SEHNR, CDR2 FQNEAQ, per germline (reference sequence). The CDR3 consists of 14 residues. In DNA form, the CDR3 reads TGTGCCAGCAGTTTAGACAGGGCCGGGGGTGGCTACACCTTC. This translates into CASSLDRAGGGYTF.

V is TRBV6-5 and J is TRBJ1-6; D may be TRBD1 (5 bases). Per germline, CDR1 MNHEY and CDR2 SVGAGI. V lost 0 bases and J lost 7, with 16 bases in between. The CDR3 spans 17 residues. CDR3 sequence: CASSYSSIGGTNSPLHF. For the CDR3, the DNA is TGTGCCAGCAGTTACTCGAGTATTGGGGGGACCAATTCACCCCTCCACTTT.

This sequence joins TRBV3-1 and TRBJ1-5; TRBD1 aligns across 7 bases. Germline lookup yields CDR1 LGHDT and CDR2 YNNKEL (reference sequence). Trimming removed 4 bases from V and 10 bases from J; junction bases left unmatched: 13. This CDR3 has 15 residues. CDR3 residues: CASSLGQASSDPQHF. The CDR3 DNA follows: TGTGCCAGCAGCCTAGGACAGGCAAGTTCGGATCCCCAGCATTTT.

The rearrangement uses TRBV2 and TRBJ2-3; no definite D call. V shed 8 bases and J shed 1 base, with 13 bases lying between them. CDR1 and CDR2 (germline): SNHLY, FYNNEI. The CDR3 consists of 14 residues. This chain's CDR3 is CASQRALGTDTQYF. CDR3 in DNA: TGTGCCAGCCAACGGGCCTTGGGCACAGATACGCAGTATTTT.